This T cell receptor (beta chain) was observed in a study of blood T cell repertoires in COVID-19. Study-wide context: Acute and convalescent COVID-19 specimens originated in the United States, Italy and Spain. T cells, B-cell-depleted T cells, or PBMCs supplied cDNA or gDNA.

V lost 1 base and J lost 14, with 18 bases in between. The CDR3 is 15 residues long. From germline, CDR1 is LGHNA and CDR2 YNFKEQ. Authors' analysis steps: Amplifying reference gene primers gave estimates of nucleated cell counts. Using immunoSEQ multiplex PCR, the repertoire was profiled, and TCRdb retains in-frame clones only, with some absent. Clonal size and the V and J genes are those of that table, whereas D and trimming came from the DNA. The sample has around 300,000 clones; roughly four fifths are singletons. The rearrangement uses TRBV4-2 and TRBJ1-6, with D perhaps TRBD1 (5 bases). The receptor was derived from a woman in her 50s who had recovered from COVID-19. What was sequenced was peripheral blood. The CDR3 region has the DNA TGTGCCAGCAGCCAAGTTGAAACAGGCAGGCAAGCCCTCCACTTT. Translated, it gives CASSQVETGRQALHF.